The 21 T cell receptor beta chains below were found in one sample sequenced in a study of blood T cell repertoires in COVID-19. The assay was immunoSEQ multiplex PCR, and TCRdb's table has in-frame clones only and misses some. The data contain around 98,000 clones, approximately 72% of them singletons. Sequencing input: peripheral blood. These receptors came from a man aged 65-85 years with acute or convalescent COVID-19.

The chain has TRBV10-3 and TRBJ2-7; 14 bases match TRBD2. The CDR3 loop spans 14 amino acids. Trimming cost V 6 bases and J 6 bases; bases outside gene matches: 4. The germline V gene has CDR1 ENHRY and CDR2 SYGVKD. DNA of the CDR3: TGTGCCATCAGCGGGACTAGCGGGAGTTCCGAGCAGTACTTC. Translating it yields CAISGTSGSSEQYF.

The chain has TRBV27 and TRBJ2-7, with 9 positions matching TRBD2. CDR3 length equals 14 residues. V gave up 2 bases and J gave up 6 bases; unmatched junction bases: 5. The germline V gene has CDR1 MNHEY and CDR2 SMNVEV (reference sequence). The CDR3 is CASSLQGLAGEQYF. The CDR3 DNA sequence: TGTGCCAGCAGTTTACAGGGACTAGCCGGCGAGCAGTACTTC.

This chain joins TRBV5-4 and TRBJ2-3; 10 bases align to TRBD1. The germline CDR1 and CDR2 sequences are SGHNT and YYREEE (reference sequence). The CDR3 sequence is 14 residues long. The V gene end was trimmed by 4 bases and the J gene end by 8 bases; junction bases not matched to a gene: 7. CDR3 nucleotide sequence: TGTGCCAGCAGCACGGGACAGGGGAGGGGTACGCAGTATTTT. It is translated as CASSTGQGRGTQYF. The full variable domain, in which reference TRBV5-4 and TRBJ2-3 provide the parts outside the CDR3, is ETGVTQSPTHLIKTRGQQVTLRCSSQSGHNTVSWYQQALGQGPQFIFQYYREEENGRGNFPPRFSGLQFPNYSSELNVNALELDDSALYLCASSTGQGRGTQYFGPGTRLTVL.

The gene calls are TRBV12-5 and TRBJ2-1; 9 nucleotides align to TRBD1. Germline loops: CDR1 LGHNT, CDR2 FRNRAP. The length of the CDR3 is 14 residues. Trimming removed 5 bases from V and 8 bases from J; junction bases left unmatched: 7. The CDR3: CASGIGTGYDEQFF. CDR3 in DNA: TGTGCTAGTGGTATCGGGACAGGGTATGATGAGCAGTTCTTC.

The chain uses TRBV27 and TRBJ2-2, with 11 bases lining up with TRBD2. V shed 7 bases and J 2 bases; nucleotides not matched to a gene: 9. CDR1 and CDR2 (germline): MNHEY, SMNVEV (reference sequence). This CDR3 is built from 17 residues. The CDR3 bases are TGTGCCAGCACCCGGCTAGCGGGAGGACTAAACACCGGGGAGCTGTTTTTT. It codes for CASTRLAGGLNTGELFF.

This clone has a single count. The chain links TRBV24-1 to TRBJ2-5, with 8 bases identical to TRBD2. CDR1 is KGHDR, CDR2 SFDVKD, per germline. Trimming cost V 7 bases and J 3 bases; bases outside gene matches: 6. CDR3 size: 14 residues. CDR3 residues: CATRKSGSEETQYF. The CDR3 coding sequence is TGTGCCACCAGGAAAAGCGGGAGTGAAGAGACCCAGTACTTC.

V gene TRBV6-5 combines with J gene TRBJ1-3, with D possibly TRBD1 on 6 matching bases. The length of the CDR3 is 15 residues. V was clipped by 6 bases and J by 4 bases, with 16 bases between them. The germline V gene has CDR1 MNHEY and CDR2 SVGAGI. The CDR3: CASSLRWGQGNTIYF. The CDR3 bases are TGTGCCAGCAGCCTTCGATGGGGGCAGGGAAACACCATATATTTT.

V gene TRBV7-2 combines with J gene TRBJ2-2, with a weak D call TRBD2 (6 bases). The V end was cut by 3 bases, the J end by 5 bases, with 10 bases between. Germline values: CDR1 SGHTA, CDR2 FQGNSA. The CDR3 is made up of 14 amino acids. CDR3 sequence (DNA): TGTGCCAGCAGCTTCCTAGCGACTACCGGGGAGCTGTTTTTT. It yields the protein CASSFLATTGELFF.

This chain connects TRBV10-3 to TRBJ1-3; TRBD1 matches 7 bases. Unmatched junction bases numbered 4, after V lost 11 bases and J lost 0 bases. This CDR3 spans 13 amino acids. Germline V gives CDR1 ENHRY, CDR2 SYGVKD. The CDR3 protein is CALTGDSGNTIYF. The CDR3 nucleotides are TGTGCCTTAACAGGGGACTCTGGAAACACCATATATTTT.

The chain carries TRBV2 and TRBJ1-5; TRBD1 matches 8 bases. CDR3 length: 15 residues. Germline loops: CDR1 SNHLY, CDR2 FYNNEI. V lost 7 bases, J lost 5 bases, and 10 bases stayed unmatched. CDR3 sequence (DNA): TGTGCCAGCAACACCGACAGGGGAAAACATCAGCCCCAGCATTTT. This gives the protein CASNTDRGKHQPQHF.

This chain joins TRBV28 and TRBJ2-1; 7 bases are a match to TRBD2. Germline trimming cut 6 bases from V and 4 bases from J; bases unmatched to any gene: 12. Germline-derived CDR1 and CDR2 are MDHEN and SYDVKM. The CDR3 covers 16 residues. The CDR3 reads CASSVRGRLAYNEQFF. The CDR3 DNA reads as TGTGCCAGCAGCGTTCGGGGCCGACTAGCATACAATGAGCAGTTCTTC.

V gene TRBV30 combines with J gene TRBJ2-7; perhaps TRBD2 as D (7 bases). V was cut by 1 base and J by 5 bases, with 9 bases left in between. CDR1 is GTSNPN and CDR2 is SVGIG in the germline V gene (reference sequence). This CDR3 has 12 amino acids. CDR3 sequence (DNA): TGTGCCTGGAGTGAAGGGGGGGACGAGCAGTACTTC. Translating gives CAWSEGGDEQYF.

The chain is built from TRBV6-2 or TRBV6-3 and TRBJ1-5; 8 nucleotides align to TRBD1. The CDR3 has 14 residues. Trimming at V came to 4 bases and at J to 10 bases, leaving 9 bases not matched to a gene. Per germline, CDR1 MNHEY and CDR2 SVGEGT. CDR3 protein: CASSSPARGQPQHF. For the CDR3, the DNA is TGTGCCAGCAGTTCCCCGGCCAGGGGGCAACCCCAGCATTTT.

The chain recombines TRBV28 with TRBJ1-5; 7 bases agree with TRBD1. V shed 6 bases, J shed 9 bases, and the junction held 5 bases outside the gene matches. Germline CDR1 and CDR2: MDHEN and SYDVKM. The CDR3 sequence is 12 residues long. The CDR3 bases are TGTGCCAGCAGGTCGACAGGGATGCCCCAGCATTTT. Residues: CASRSTGMPQHF.

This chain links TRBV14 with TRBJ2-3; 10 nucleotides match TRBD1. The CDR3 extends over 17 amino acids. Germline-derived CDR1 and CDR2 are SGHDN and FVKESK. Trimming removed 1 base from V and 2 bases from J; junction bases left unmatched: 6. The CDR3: CASSQAWDRGPTDTQYF. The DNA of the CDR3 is TGTGCCAGCAGCCAAGCCTGGGACAGGGGCCCCACAGATACGCAGTATTTT.

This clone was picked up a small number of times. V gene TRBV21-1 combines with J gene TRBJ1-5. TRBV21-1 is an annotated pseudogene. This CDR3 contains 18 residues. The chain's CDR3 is CASSKALSVPRSPESQHF. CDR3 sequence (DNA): TGTGCCAGCAGCAAAGCGCTTTCAGTCCCCCGGAGCCCAGAGTCCCAGCATTTT.

In nucleotides, the CDR3 is TGTGCCATCAGTCCTCTGGGACAGGGAACAGATACGCAGTATTTT. Amino acid sequence: CAISPLGQGTDTQYF. The chain combines TRBV10-3 with TRBJ2-3; 9 bases map to TRBD1. V dropped 5 bases and J dropped 3; count of bases not matched to a gene: 6. The CDR3 is made up of 15 amino acids. Germline loops: CDR1 ENHRY, CDR2 SYGVKD.

The CDR3 here is CASSIFGQGDTEAFF. The CDR3 nucleotides read TGTGCCAGTAGTATTTTTGGACAGGGGGACACTGAAGCTTTCTTT. This chain uses TRBV19 with TRBJ1-1; TRBD1 agrees at 10 bases. J lost 3 bases, V lost 3 bases, and 4 bases had no gene match. This CDR3 contains 15 residues. Germline V gives CDR1 LNHDA, CDR2 SQIVND (reference sequence).

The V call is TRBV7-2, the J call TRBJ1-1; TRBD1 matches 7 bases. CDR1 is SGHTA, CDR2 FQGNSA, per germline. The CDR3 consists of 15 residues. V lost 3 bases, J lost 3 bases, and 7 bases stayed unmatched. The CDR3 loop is CASSFNRDSYTEAFF. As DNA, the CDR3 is TGTGCCAGCAGCTTCAACCGGGACAGCTACACTGAAGCTTTCTTT. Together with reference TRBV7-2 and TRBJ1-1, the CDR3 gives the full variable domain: GAGVSQSPSNKVTEKGKDVELRCDPISGHTALYWYRQSLGQGLEFLIYFQGNSAPDKSGLPSDRFSAERTGGSVSTLTIQRTQQEDSAVYLCASSFNRDSYTEAFFGQGTRLTVV.

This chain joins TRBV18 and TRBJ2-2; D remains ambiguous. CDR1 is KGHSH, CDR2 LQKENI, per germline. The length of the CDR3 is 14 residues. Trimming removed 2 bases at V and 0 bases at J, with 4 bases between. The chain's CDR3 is CASSPFTNTGELFF. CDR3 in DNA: TGTGCCAGCTCACCATTCACGAACACCGGGGAGCTGTTTTTT.

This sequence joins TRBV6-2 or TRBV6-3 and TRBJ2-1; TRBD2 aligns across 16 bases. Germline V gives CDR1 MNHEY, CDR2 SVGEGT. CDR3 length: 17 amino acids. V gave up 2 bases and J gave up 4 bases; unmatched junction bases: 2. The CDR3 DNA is TGTGCCAGCAGTTACCTGGGACTAGCGGGAGGGTACAATGAGCAGTTCTTC. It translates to CASSYLGLAGGYNEQFF.